The clone carrying this T cell receptor beta chain was counted between two and nine times. Its cognate antigen is unknown. The CDR3 runs 15 residues. V shed 1 base and J 7 bases; nucleotides not matched to a gene: 8. Per the germline V gene, CDR1 is GTSNPN and CDR2 is SVGIG (reference sequence). Amplified TCR beta CDR3 regions derived from RNA transcripts. The TCR CDR3 first-round RT-PCR relied on the HTBI primer set. TCRdb redid the calling of the multiplex PCR reads with MiXCR, one entry per CDR3 protein. The sample has a few hundred thousand distinct CDR3 sequences, more than 15% seen once. The data were obtained in a study of T cells in Graves' hyperthyroidism and ophthalmopathy. Turning to the study itself: Once the initial diagnosis was made, peripheral blood was obtained before any treatment. Findings of the study overall: It was a median around 6 months before onset that the model predicted ophthalmopathy.

Individuals with ophthalmopathy presented a Clinical Activity Score of at least 3, a NOSPECS grade of at least 4 and a duration under 3 months. Isolation of PBMCs was performed on around 9.3 ml fresh peripheral blood. Source material: blood. The chain has TRBV30 and TRBJ1-5; 9 positions match TRBD1. The clonotype originates from a middle-aged woman with Graves' ophthalmopathy. The CDR3 DNA sequence: TGTGCCTGGAGTGCAGGACAGGGGCTTTTCCAGCCCCAGCATTTT. The encoded protein is CAWSAGQGLFQPQHF.